Given below is one TCR beta chain in context. Its antigen is as yet unknown. PCR involved 60 Vbeta and 13 Jbeta primers. The protocol was immunoSEQ multiplex PCR, while the TCRdb copy is restricted to in-frame clones and leaves out a portion. The sample consists of a few hundred thousand clones, roughly two thirds of them appearing once. The CDR3 totals 15 residues. With V trimmed by 1 base and J by 9 bases, 6 bases remained unmatched. Germline CDR1 and CDR2: SGHTA and FQGNSA. This sample stems from a study of cytomegalovirus exposure and HLA in healthy donors. Findings of the study overall: Follow-up analysis later connected one missense variant in DCLRE1C with trimming of TCR beta V- and J-genes. Cytomegalovirus-associated status was assigned to 164 TCR beta chains. One later analysis reportedly identified an Asian-associated ancestry cluster that showed fewer N-insertions than the roughly 600-donor mean. In terms of immune exposure information, only CMV serostatus was available.

The receptor comes from a female donor in good health and CMV-seronegative. Sequencing used PBMCs. V is TRBV7-2 and J is TRBJ2-1; 10 bases fit TRBD2. CDR3 in amino acids: CASSLGLAGDREQFF. CDR3 bases: TGTGCCAGCAGCTTAGGTCTAGCGGGAGATCGTGAGCAGTTCTTC.